These 32 T cell receptor beta chains were all obtained from the same sample, sequenced in a study of T cells after yellow fever vaccination. TCRdb redid the calling of the 5' RACE reads with MiXCR, one entry per CDR3 protein. This sample yields 240,000 or so distinct CDR3 sequences, of which 6.5% to 8.5% are seen a single time; more than 0.8% belongs to the top ten. Sequencing used CD4+ T cells sorted from PBMCs, obtained 15 days after the yellow fever booster vaccination. The receptors were sampled from a man aged 25-45 years who received the YFV17D yellow fever vaccine.

The chain is built from TRBV18 and TRBJ2-1; 10 positions match TRBD2. Unmatched junction bases numbered 9, after V lost 4 bases and J lost 0 bases. The CDR3 extends over 18 amino acids. The germline V gene encodes CDR1 KGHSH and CDR2 LQKENI. CDR3 region: CASSRRTSGTSSYNEQFF. CDR3 coding DNA: TGTGCCAGCTCACGACGGACTAGCGGCACAAGCTCCTACAATGAGCAGTTCTTC.

The CDR3 loop reads CASSYPRGDRFF. CDR3 DNA sequence: TGTGCCAGCAGTTACCCGAGGGGGGATCGGTTCTTC. This chain joins TRBV6-2 or TRBV6-3 and TRBJ2-1; tentatively, D is TRBD1 or TRBD2 (6 bases each). V was trimmed by 2 bases and J by 15 bases, leaving 14 bases between them. Germline V gives CDR1 MNHEY, CDR2 SVGEGT. The CDR3 has 12 residues.

This chain joins TRBV20-1 and TRBJ2-3; 7 bases match TRBD2. The germline gives CDR1 DFQATT, CDR2 SNEGSKA (reference sequence). The CDR3 extends over 17 amino acids. CDR3 loop: CCSSREASGRITDTQYF. CDR3 nucleotide sequence: TGCTGCTCTAGTCGTGAGGCTAGCGGAAGGATCACAGATACGCAGTATTTT.

This clonotype was detected a few times. The chain uses TRBV12-5 and TRBJ2-2; D is unresolved. The CDR3 extends over 13 amino acids. Germline assignment: CDR1 LGHNT and CDR2 FRNRAP. With 2 bases removed from V and 6 bases from J, the gap between germline ends came to 7 bases. CDR3 loop: CASGLIPAGELFF. The CDR3 bases are TGTGCTAGTGGTTTGATACCCGCCGGGGAGCTGTTTTTT.

The J gene is TRBJ2-7, the V gene TRBV29-1; D is ambiguous. Germline V gene data show CDR1 as SQVTM and CDR2 as ANQGSEA. V lost 6 bases and J lost 2, with 14 bases in between. CDR3 length: 13 residues. CDR3 DNA sequence: TGCAGCGTGACCCCAGGCCTGGCCTACGAGCAGTACTTC. This codes for CSVTPGLAYEQYF.

This clonotype was recorded at least ten times. The rearrangement uses TRBV9 and TRBJ2-3; TRBD2 matches at 10 bases. Trimming cost V 4 bases and J 3 bases; bases outside gene matches: 8. Germline V gene sequence: CDR1 SGDLS, CDR2 YYNGEE. The CDR3 extends over 16 amino acids. CDR3 in amino acids: CASSPDSGRATDTQYF. In DNA form, the CDR3 reads TGTGCCAGCAGCCCAGACAGCGGGAGGGCAACAGATACGCAGTATTTT.

This clonotype was recorded at least ten times. J is TRBJ1-5 and V is TRBV6-5; D ambiguous. This CDR3 spans 13 amino acids. Germline values: CDR1 MNHEY, CDR2 SVGAGI. Deletions cut 6 bases from V and 0 bases from J, with 6 bases between. The CDR3 coding sequence is TGTGCCAGCAGGCAGAGTAGCAATCAGCCCCAGCATTTT. It yields the protein CASRQSSNQPQHF.

Comment on this clonotype: Sequence at one end of the junction differs from germline and may be a read error. In DNA form, the CDR3 reads TGTGCTAGCAGCTTGACTAGCGGGAGGGCTAGTGAGCAGTTCTTC. The encoded protein is CASSLTSGRASEQFF. This chain links TRBV7-7 with TRBJ2-1; 14 bases match TRBD2. CDR1 and CDR2 from the germline V gene are SSHAT and FNYEAQ (reference sequence). The CDR3 runs 15 residues.

The V call is TRBV5-6, the J call TRBJ2-1; D is possibly TRBD2 (5 bases). The CDR3 contains 11 residues. Per germline, CDR1 SGHDT and CDR2 YYEEEE. V lost 3 bases and J lost 10, with 8 bases in between. The CDR3 loop reads CASSYGSEQFF. The CDR3 nucleotides are TGTGCCAGCAGCTATGGGAGCGAGCAGTTCTTC.

The rearrangement uses TRBV20-1 and TRBJ1-5; TRBD1 agrees at 8 bases. The trim removed 6 bases at V and 4 bases at J, leaving 17 bases unmatched. This CDR3 contains 17 residues. Germline V gene sequence: CDR1 DFQATT, CDR2 SNEGSKA (reference sequence). CDR3 sequence: CSASRGGSDRGNQPQHF. The CDR3 bases are TGCAGTGCCAGTAGAGGTGGGTCCGACAGGGGAAATCAGCCCCAGCATTTT.

This clonotype was recorded a few times. CDR3 coding DNA: TGTGCCAGCAGGACGTTTACAACTGAAGCTTTCTTT. Translating gives CASRTFTTEAFF. The chain couples TRBV27 to TRBJ1-1; D not resolved. The CDR3 totals 12 residues. Germline V CDR1 and CDR2: MNHEY, SMNVEV (reference sequence). Deletions cut 6 bases from V and 5 bases from J, with 10 bases between.

The chain recombines TRBV20-1 with TRBJ2-3; tentative D call: TRBD1 (6 bases). V dropped 1 base and J dropped 0 bases, with 11 bases sitting between them. CDR3 length equals 15 residues. Germline loops: CDR1 DFQATT, CDR2 SNEGSKA (reference sequence). CDR3 residues: CSARGGQRSTDTQYF. CDR3 in DNA: TGCAGTGCTAGAGGGGGGCAGAGAAGCACAGATACGCAGTATTTT.

This clonotype came up many times. This chain uses TRBV29-1 with TRBJ2-2; 10 nucleotides align to TRBD1. V lost 7 bases, J lost 2 bases, and 4 bases stayed unmatched. Germline V gene data show CDR1 as SQVTM and CDR2 as ANQGSEA. The CDR3 is 14 amino acids. The CDR3 bases are TGCAGCGCCCGGGACAGGGGAAACACCGGGGAGCTGTTTTTT. Amino acids: CSARDRGNTGELFF.

This clonotype has a handful of counts. V and J are TRBV29-1 and TRBJ2-1; 7 bases are shared with TRBD1. The trim removed 4 bases at V and 7 bases at J, leaving 7 bases unmatched. From germline, CDR1 is SQVTM and CDR2 ANQGSEA. This CDR3 is 13 amino acids long. CDR3 sequence: CSVGQGVGNEQFF. The CDR3 DNA follows: TGCAGCGTTGGACAGGGAGTTGGGAATGAGCAGTTCTTC.

At least ten counts were recorded for this clonotype. The CDR3 region is CASIWSFGHTDTQYF. DNA of the CDR3: TGTGCCAGCATCTGGTCCTTTGGTCACACAGATACGCAGTATTTT. V usage is TRBV12-3 or TRBV12-4 and J usage is TRBJ2-3; D call uncertain. This CDR3 has 15 residues. V lost 7 bases to trimming and J lost 2 bases, with 16 bases between them.

This clonotype was found many times. V gene TRBV6-5 combines with J gene TRBJ2-4; TRBD2 is a possible D gene (5 bases). The CDR3 runs 11 residues. The germline gives CDR1 MNHEY, CDR2 SVGAGI. The V end was cut by 2 bases, the J end by 10 bases, with 6 bases between. CDR3 in amino acids: CASSYRGIQYF. In DNA, the CDR3 is TGTGCCAGCAGTTACCGGGGTATTCAGTACTTC.

The rearrangement uses TRBV7-3 and TRBJ2-7; either TRBD1 or TRBD2 may supply D (6 bases each). The CDR3 consists of 14 residues. Per germline, CDR1 SGHTA and CDR2 FQGTGA. Trimming removed 2 bases at V and 5 bases at J, with 13 bases between. The CDR3: CASSLVPGAHEQYF. The CDR3 DNA is TGTGCCAGCAGCTTAGTACCGGGGGCGCACGAGCAGTACTTC.

CDR3 sequence (DNA): TGTGCCAGCAACGGACTAGAGGGCACCGGGGAGCTGTTTTTT. Translation gives CASNGLEGTGELFF. V and J are TRBV6-2 or TRBV6-3 and TRBJ2-2; 7 positions match TRBD2. The germline gives CDR1 MNHEY, CDR2 SVGEGT. J was trimmed by 4 bases and V by 7 bases; bases with no gene match: 6. There are 14 residues in the CDR3.

This clonotype was seen repeatedly, ten times or more. V is TRBV15 and J is TRBJ2-5; unclear D gene. V was cut by 0 bases and J by 5 bases, with 13 bases left in between. From germline, CDR1 is LNHNV and CDR2 YYDKDF (reference sequence). The CDR3 is 15 residues long. In DNA, the CDR3 is TGTGCCACCAGCAGAGATCGGAAGGGTTGGGAGACCCAGTACTTC. Amino acids: CATSRDRKGWETQYF. Full variable domain (rest looked up from reference TRBV15 and TRBJ2-5): DAMVIQNPRYQVTQFGKPVTLSCSQTLNHNVMYWYQQKSSQAPKLLFHYYDKDFNNEADTPDNFQSRRPNTSFCFLDIRSPGLGDTAMYLCATSRDRKGWETQYFGPGTRLLVL.

V is TRBV9 and J is TRBJ2-2; 10 nucleotides line up with TRBD2. V was pared by 0 bases and J by 7 bases, with 6 bases of the junction left unmatched. The CDR3 runs to 16 residues. Germline CDR1 SGDLS, CDR2 YYNGEE. CDR3 DNA: TGTGCCAGCAGCGTAGAAGCTAGCGGGAGTAGCGGGGAGCTGTTTTTT. Translation: CASSVEASGSSGELFF.

The chain uses TRBV7-2 and TRBJ2-5; 11 nucleotides match TRBD2. Germline trimming cut 5 bases from V and 4 bases from J; bases unmatched to any gene: 6. The CDR3 covers 15 residues. Germline loops: CDR1 SGHTA, CDR2 FQGNSA. CDR3 amino acids: CASSATSGTVETQYF. Here the CDR3 DNA reads TGTGCCAGCAGCGCGACTAGCGGGACCGTAGAGACCCAGTACTTC. The full variable domain, its missing parts supplied by reference TRBV7-2 and TRBJ2-5, is GAGVSQSPSNKVTEKGKDVELRCDPISGHTALYWYRQSLGQGLEFLIYFQGNSAPDKSGLPSDRFSAERTGGSVSTLTIQRTQQEDSAVYLCASSATSGTVETQYFGPGTRLLVL.

This clonotype was recorded many times. The rearrangement joins TRBV9 to TRBJ2-1; no firm D call. The CDR3 consists of 15 residues. V lost 0 bases, J lost 9 bases, and 16 bases lay in between. Per the germline V gene, CDR1 is SGDLS and CDR2 is YYNGEE. The CDR3 loop is CASSVDPKRIGEQFF. The CDR3, as DNA: TGTGCCAGCAGCGTAGATCCCAAAAGGATTGGTGAGCAGTTCTTC. The complete variable domain, with remaining parts taken from reference TRBV9 and TRBJ2-1, reads DSGVTQTPKHLITATGQRVTLRCSPRSGDLSVYWYQQSLDQGLQFLIQYYNGEERAKGNILERFSAQQFPDLHSELNLSSLELGDSALYFCASSVDPKRIGEQFFGPGTRLTVL.

In this sample, this clonotype turned up a few times. The CDR3 nucleotides are TGCAGTGCTAGGAGGGGGACTAGCGGGATGTCCTACGAGCAGTACTTC. This translates into CSARRGTSGMSYEQYF. The rearrangement links TRBV20-1 to TRBJ2-7; 13 positions match TRBD2. CDR3 length: 16 amino acids. Germline CDR1 and CDR2: DFQATT and SNEGSKA (reference sequence). Trimming at V came to 3 bases and at J to 1 base, leaving 6 bases not matched to a gene.

This clonotype occurred a few times. The rearrangement uses TRBV20-1 and TRBJ1-3, with a tentative D call TRBD1 (5 bases). The germline V gene encodes CDR1 DFQATT and CDR2 SNEGSKA (reference sequence). The CDR3 contains 15 residues. V lost 0 bases, J lost 8 bases, and 17 bases lay in between. The CDR3 DNA is TGCAGTGCTAGAGAGGGGACGCTGGAGGAGGACACCATATATTTT. Encoded protein: CSAREGTLEEDTIYF.

The rearrangement links TRBV5-1 to TRBJ1-6; 7 bases fit TRBD1. In germline, CDR1 is SGHRS, CDR2 YFSETQ. CDR3 length: 15 residues. Trimming cost V 2 bases and J 8 bases; bases outside gene matches: 7. CDR3 amino acids: CASSLRQGYDSPLHF. CDR3 DNA sequence: TGCGCCAGCAGCTTAAGACAGGGATACGATTCACCCCTCCACTTT.

V gene TRBV20-1 combines with J gene TRBJ2-3, with TRBD2 as a possible D gene (6 bases). This CDR3 has 13 residues. Trimming shortened V by 1 base and J by 1 base, and 6 bases separated the two germline ends. Germline CDR1 is DFQATT and CDR2 is SNEGSKA (reference sequence). CDR3 region: CSARASGTDTQYF. CDR3 bases: TGCAGTGCTAGAGCTAGCGGCACAGATACGCAGTATTTT.

This clonotype has only a few counts. J is TRBJ2-7 and V is TRBV12-3 or TRBV12-4, with D uncertain. The V and J ends lost 6 bases and 0 bases respectively, with 18 bases between them. The CDR3 has 16 residues. CDR3 bases: TGTGCCAGCAGCCGTAATCTTGTCCTAAACTCCTACGAGCAGTACTTC. Protein sequence: CASSRNLVLNSYEQYF.

This clonotype was counted many times. The genes are TRBV5-1 and TRBJ2-1; no clear D gene. Germline V lookup: CDR1 SGHRS, CDR2 YFSETQ. The CDR3 is made up of 14 amino acids. Trimming left V 0 bases short and J 3 bases short, with 7 bases between. The CDR3 is CASSLAEVYNEQFF. The CDR3 DNA reads as TGCGCCAGCAGCTTGGCCGAGGTCTACAATGAGCAGTTCTTC.

V is TRBV6-1 and J is TRBJ1-2; possibly TRBD1 for D (6 bases). Trimming stripped 4 bases from V and 2 bases from J, with 11 bases between. Looked up from germline, CDR1 is MNHNS and CDR2 is SASEGT. The CDR3 loop spans 14 amino acids. The CDR3 bases are TGTGCCAGCAGTGGGGGGCCGTGGAACTATGGCTACACCTTC. Protein sequence: CASSGGPWNYGYTF.

A few counts support this clonotype. One end of the junction does not line up with germline, which may come from a read error. The rearrangement joins TRBV10-3 to TRBJ2-7; tentatively, D is TRBD1 (6 bases). The germline CDR1 and CDR2 sequences are ENHRY and SYGVKD. The CDR3 has 13 amino acids. CDR3 protein: CAISELERDGQKF. Written as DNA, the CDR3 is TGTGCCATCAGTGAGCTCGAGAGGGACGGACAGAAATTC.

This clonotype occurred many times. The CDR3 nucleotides read TGTGCCAGCAGCGCAACCCCCGGACTAGCGGGAGTTTGGGATACGCAGTATTTT. Amino acid sequence: CASSATPGLAGVWDTQYF. J is TRBJ2-3 and V is TRBV9, with 13 bases identical to TRBD2. J gave up 6 bases and V 3 bases, and 13 bases lay outside the gene matches. Germline loops: CDR1 SGDLS, CDR2 YYNGEE. The length of the CDR3 is 18 residues. Combining the CDR3 with reference TRBV9 and TRBJ2-3 gives the whole variable domain DSGVTQTPKHLITATGQRVTLRCSPRSGDLSVYWYQQSLDQGLQFLIQYYNGEERAKGNILERFSAQQFPDLHSELNLSSLELGDSALYFCASSATPGLAGVWDTQYFGPGTRLTVL.

The DNA for the CDR3 is TGTGCCTGGAGTCCTTATAAAAGAGCGGGCATTCAGTACTTC. Translation gives CAWSPYKRAGIQYF. The chain has TRBV30 and TRBJ2-4, with TRBD2 as a possible D gene (6 bases). This CDR3 has 14 amino acids. In germline, CDR1 is GTSNPN, CDR2 SVGIG (reference sequence). Trimming shortened V by 2 bases and J by 9 bases, and 17 bases separated the two germline ends.